What follows are 21 T cell receptor beta chains derived from one specimen sequenced in a study of PD-1 blockade in classical Hodgkin lymphoma (dated by TCRdb to about 2020). The library was made by the immunoSEQ multiplex PCR assay. TCRdb's version of the immuneACCESS table is confined to in-frame rearrangements and falls short of the full clone set. An unresolved V gene accounts for under half of the shortfall where checked; the remainder is of unknown origin. Within this sample are 50,000 to 65,000 clones, with roughly 90% of them counted one time only. Clones ranked in the top ten supply roughly 10% of the sample. In the paper's terms, the time point label means: cycle 2 day 1 (C2D1) of nivolumab. Every trial patient had relapsed following autologous stem cell transplantation, and prior brentuximab vedotin exposure was what differed among cohorts A, B and C. Sequenced material: peripheral blood mononuclear cells (PBMCs), taken before the second cycle of nivolumab. These receptors were obtained from a human donor with classical Hodgkin lymphoma.

Only one count was recorded for this clone. The V gene is TRBV9, the J gene TRBJ1-2; 8 positions match TRBD1. The CDR3 loop spans 15 amino acids. Trimming took 3 bases from V and 7 from J; bases not matched to a gene: 11. The germline CDR1 and CDR2 sequences are SGDLS and YYNGEE. The DNA for the CDR3 is TGTGCCAGCAGCGGAGAAGCAGGGGGCTATCGTGGCTACACCTTC. The encoded protein is CASSGEAGGYRGYTF.

This clone was picked up a small number of times. The chain recombines TRBV11-3 with TRBJ2-2; D is undetermined. Trimming removed 1 base from V and 4 bases from J, with 4 bases in between. This CDR3 region has 13 residues. In germline, CDR1 is SGHNT, CDR2 YENEEA. The CDR3 region has the DNA TGTGCCAGCAGCTTAGTTGGCACCGGGGAGCTGTTTTTT. This translates into CASSLVGTGELFF.

The chain is built from TRBV25-1 and TRBJ1-1, with D hard to call. Germline V gene lookup returns CDR1 MGHDK and CDR2 SYGVNS. This CDR3 has 14 residues. V lost 1 base and J 5 bases, leaving 11 bases between the germline ends. CDR3 region: CASSEWSPGTEAFF. CDR3 bases: TGTGCCAGCAGTGAATGGAGCCCGGGTACTGAAGCTTTCTTT.

The chain recombines TRBV27 with TRBJ1-5; no reliable D call. The V end lost 6 bases, the J end lost 0 bases, and 15 bases lay between the germline ends. The CDR3 spans 16 residues. Germline V gene data show CDR1 as MNHEY and CDR2 as SMNVEV (reference sequence). The CDR3 here is CASSLLGRTSNQPQHF. CDR3 DNA sequence: TGTGCCAGCAGCTTACTGGGTCGAACTAGCAATCAGCCCCAGCATTTT.

J is TRBJ2-3 and V is TRBV5-1, with 10 bases matching TRBD2. Germline-derived CDR1 and CDR2 are SGHRS and YFSETQ. V dropped 0 bases and J dropped 1; count of bases not matched to a gene: 2. The CDR3 is 16 amino acids. For the CDR3, the DNA is TGCGCCAGCAGCTTGGGCCTAGCGGGGGGCACAGATACGCAGTATTTT. This gives the protein CASSLGLAGGTDTQYF.

The V and J genes are TRBV29-1 and TRBJ1-5, with D hard to call. Germline-derived CDR1 and CDR2 are SQVTM and ANQGSEA. V dropped 1 base and J dropped 7 bases, with 11 bases sitting between them. The CDR3 spans 13 residues. The CDR3: CSVEVTPGQPQHF. The CDR3 DNA reads TGCAGCGTTGAAGTGACCCCTGGCCAGCCCCAGCATTTT.

The chain recombines TRBV5-6 with TRBJ1-2; D unclear. V was trimmed by 5 bases and J by 4 bases, leaving 12 bases between them. This CDR3 has 13 amino acids. CDR1 is SGHDT and CDR2 is YYEEEE in the germline V gene. The DNA for the CDR3 is TGTGCCAGCAGGAGAGGCCAGACCTATGGCTACACCTTC. Translated: CASRRGQTYGYTF.

The CDR3 coding sequence is TGTGCCAGCAGCTTGTTCCAAACCTACGAGCAGTACTTC. It is translated as CASSLFQTYEQYF. V gene TRBV5-8 combines with J gene TRBJ2-7; D call uncertain. The CDR3 is made up of 13 amino acids. The V and J ends lost 1 base and 2 bases respectively, with 7 bases between them. Germline loops: CDR1 SGHTS, CDR2 YDEGEE.

The J gene is TRBJ1-4, the V gene TRBV9; no reliable D call. The germline CDR1 and CDR2 sequences are SGDLS and YYNGEE. The CDR3 runs to 15 residues. The V and J ends lost 6 bases and 0 bases respectively, with 12 bases between them. The CDR3 spells CASTPGGATNEKLFF. CDR3 nucleotides: TGTGCCAGCACCCCAGGCGGTGCAACTAATGAAAAACTGTTTTTT.

The rearrangement joins TRBV7-8 to TRBJ2-1; weak D call: TRBD2 (6 bases). Germline CDR1 SGHVS, CDR2 FQNEAQ. The CDR3 is made up of 16 amino acids. The V end lost 0 bases, the J end lost 7 bases, and 16 bases lay between the germline ends. CDR3 DNA sequence: TGTGCCAGCAGCTTAGCCGACGGTGGGGGGTGGAATGAGCAGTTCTTC. As protein: CASSLADGGGWNEQFF.

V gene TRBV5-6 combines with J gene TRBJ2-5; tentatively, D is TRBD1 (7 bases). V lost 4 bases and J lost 4, with 14 bases in between. Per germline, CDR1 SGHDT and CDR2 YYEEEE. The CDR3 contains 14 residues. As DNA, the CDR3 is TGTGCCAGCAGCCCAGGGGGGAAGATAGAGACCCAGTACTTC. Translation gives CASSPGGKIETQYF.

This rearrangement joins TRBV7-7 to TRBJ2-5; D is ambiguous. The CDR3 is 14 residues long. Trimming pared 2 bases from V and 1 base from J, leaving 8 bases between. CDR1 SSHAT and CDR2 FNYEAQ come from the germline V gene (reference sequence). The CDR3 sequence: CASSLNPGQETQYF. The CDR3 DNA sequence: TGTGCCAGCAGCTTAAACCCAGGCCAAGAGACCCAGTACTTC.

In regard to this clone: A read error may account for a junction end that differs from germline. V and J are TRBV11-3 and TRBJ2-1; 8 bases fit TRBD2. Germline V CDR1 and CDR2: SGHNT, YENEEA. The CDR3 loop spans 15 amino acids. The CDR3 region has the DNA TGTGCCAGCAGCTTAGGGCCGGGGGGGCTCAATCAGCAGTTCTTC. Protein sequence: CASSLGPGGLNQQFF. Variable domain in full (rest from reference TRBV11-3 and TRBJ2-1): EAGVVQSPRYKIIEKKQPVAFWCNPISGHNTLYWYLQNLGQGPELLIRYENEEAVDDSQLPKDRFSAERLKGVDSTLKIQPAELGDSAVYLCASSLGPGGLNQQFFGPGTRLTVL.

The chain is built from TRBV5-5 and TRBJ2-5; a weak D match, TRBD1 (5 bases). This CDR3 spans 14 amino acids. The V gene lost 7 bases and the J gene lost 4 bases, with 17 bases spanning the gap. The germline V gene encodes CDR1 SGHKS and CDR2 YYEKEE (reference sequence). The CDR3 bases are TGTGCCAGCGAGCCAATTCCAGGGTTAGAGACCCAGTACTTC. Translation gives CASEPIPGLETQYF.

The chain carries TRBV6-6 and TRBJ2-7, with no clear D. Trimming stripped 6 bases from V and 5 bases from J, with 14 bases between. CDR3 length equals 13 residues. The germline CDR1 and CDR2 sequences are MNHNY and SVGAGI (reference sequence). This CDR3 is CASSRAMVHEQYF. As DNA, the CDR3 is TGTGCCAGCAGCCGCGCAATGGTCCACGAGCAGTACTTC.

This chain uses TRBV27 with TRBJ2-5, with 8 bases matching TRBD2. V was clipped by 6 bases and J by 3 bases; unmatched bases: 6. Germline assignment: CDR1 MNHEY and CDR2 SMNVEV (reference sequence). The CDR3 totals 14 residues. The CDR3 protein is CASRRLAREETQYF. In nucleotides, the CDR3 is TGTGCCAGCAGACGACTAGCGAGAGAAGAGACCCAGTACTTC.

The chain combines TRBV5-1 with TRBJ2-5, with D tentatively TRBD1 (6 bases). Deletions cut 0 bases from V and 5 bases from J, with 14 bases between. CDR1 and CDR2 from the germline V gene are SGHRS and YFSETQ. This CDR3 region has 15 residues. The CDR3 sequence is CASSLGFRGRETQYF. The CDR3 DNA reads as TGCGCCAGCAGCTTGGGTTTCAGGGGAAGGGAGACCCAGTACTTC.

This chain connects TRBV4-1 to TRBJ2-7, with unresolved D. Trimming shortened V by 3 bases and J by 6 bases, and 15 bases separated the two germline ends. CDR1 MGHRA and CDR2 YSYEKL come from the germline V gene. This CDR3 region has 14 residues. The CDR3 spells CASSQTESLSEQYF. The CDR3 DNA sequence: TGCGCCAGCAGCCAGACCGAGTCTCTCTCCGAGCAGTACTTC.

V is TRBV18 and J is TRBJ1-2; possibly TRBD1 for D (5 bases). This CDR3 comprises 15 residues. Germline CDR1 and CDR2: KGHSH and LQKENI. Deletions cut 3 bases from V and 4 bases from J, with 15 bases between. This CDR3 reads CASSPQGLPFYGYTF. Here the CDR3 DNA reads TGTGCCAGCTCACCTCAGGGCCTCCCTTTCTATGGCTACACCTTC.

A note on this clone: This may be a read error, as it is one base from a much larger clone. This chain joins TRBV27 and TRBJ2-7; 8 nucleotides match TRBD1. Trimming cost V 7 bases and J 3 bases; bases outside gene matches: 14. The CDR3 length is 16 residues. The V gene's germline CDR1 is MNHEY and CDR2 SMNVEV (reference sequence). In DNA form, the CDR3 reads TGTGCCAGCAATCCTTTGGGGGGACAGGCCAGCTACGAGCAGTACTTC. This gives the protein CASNPLGGQASYEQYF.

This clone was seen more than once but under ten times. V is TRBV14 and J is TRBJ1-3; no definite D call. This CDR3 comprises 14 residues. Per germline, CDR1 SGHDN and CDR2 FVKESK. The germline V and J ends were trimmed by 4 bases and 4 bases, with 11 bases remaining between them. The CDR3 reads CASSPWKWGNTIYF. The CDR3 DNA is TGTGCCAGCAGCCCCTGGAAGTGGGGAAACACCATATATTTT.